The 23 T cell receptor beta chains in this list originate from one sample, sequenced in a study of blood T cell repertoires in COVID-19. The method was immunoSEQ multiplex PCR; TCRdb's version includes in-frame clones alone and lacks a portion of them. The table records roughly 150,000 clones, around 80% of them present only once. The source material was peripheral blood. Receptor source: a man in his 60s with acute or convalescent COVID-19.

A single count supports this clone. The CDR3: CASSLSDRAVQETQYF. The CDR3 region has the DNA TGTGCCAGCAGTTTATCGGACAGGGCAGTCCAAGAGACCCAGTACTTC. This chain links TRBV28 with TRBJ2-5, with 8 bases lining up with TRBD1. V lost 1 base and J lost 1; bases outside the gene matches: 5. Looked up from germline, CDR1 is MDHEN and CDR2 is SYDVKM. This CDR3 comprises 16 residues.

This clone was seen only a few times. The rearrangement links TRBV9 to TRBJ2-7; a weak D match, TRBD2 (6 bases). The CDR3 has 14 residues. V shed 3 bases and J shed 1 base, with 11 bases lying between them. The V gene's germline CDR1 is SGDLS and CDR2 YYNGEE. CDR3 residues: CASSGRDLSYEQYF. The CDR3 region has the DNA TGTGCCAGCAGCGGCCGGGACTTGTCCTACGAGCAGTACTTC.

DNA for the CDR3: TGCAGCGTCAGAACCCCGCGGGCCTACGAGCAGTACTTC. It is translated as CSVRTPRAYEQYF. V and J are TRBV29-1 and TRBJ2-7; D might be TRBD2 (5 bases). CDR1 is SQVTM, CDR2 ANQGSEA, per germline. V was pared by 6 bases and J by 2 bases, with 14 bases between. The length of the CDR3 is 13 residues.

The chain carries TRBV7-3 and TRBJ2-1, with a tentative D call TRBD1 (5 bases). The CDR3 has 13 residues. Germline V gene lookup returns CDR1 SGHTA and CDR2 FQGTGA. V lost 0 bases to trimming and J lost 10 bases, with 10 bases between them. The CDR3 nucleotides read TGTGCCAGCAGCTTAACAGGGGCTCAGGAGCAGTTCTTC. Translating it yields CASSLTGAQEQFF.

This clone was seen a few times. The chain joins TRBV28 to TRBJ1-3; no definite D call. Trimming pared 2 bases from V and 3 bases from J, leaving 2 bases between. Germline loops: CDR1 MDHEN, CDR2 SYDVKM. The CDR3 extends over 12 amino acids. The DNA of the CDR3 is TGTGCCAGCAGTTTACGTGGAAACACCATATATTTT. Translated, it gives CASSLRGNTIYF.

The CDR3 loop is CASSPRQGFIYEQYF. CDR3 sequence (DNA): TGTGCCAGCTCTCCTAGACAGGGGTTTATCTACGAGCAGTACTTC. The gene calls are TRBV18 and TRBJ2-7; 8 bases map to TRBD1. The CDR3 sequence is 15 residues long. Germline CDR1 and CDR2: KGHSH and LQKENI. The V and J ends lost 6 bases and 3 bases, in that order; junction bases with no gene match: 10.

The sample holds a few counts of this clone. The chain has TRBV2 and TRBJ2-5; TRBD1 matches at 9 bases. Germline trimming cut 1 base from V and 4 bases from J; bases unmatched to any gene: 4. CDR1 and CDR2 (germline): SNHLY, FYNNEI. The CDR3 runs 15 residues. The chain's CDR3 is CASSEGQGGLETQYF. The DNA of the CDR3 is TGTGCCAGCAGTGAAGGACAGGGGGGATTAGAGACCCAGTACTTC. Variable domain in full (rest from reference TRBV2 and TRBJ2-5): EPEVTQTPSHQVTQMGQEVILRCVPISNHLYFYWYRQILGQKVEFLVSFYNNEISEKSEIFDDQFSVERPDGSNFTLKIRSTKLEDSAMYFCASSEGQGGLETQYFGPGTRLLVL.

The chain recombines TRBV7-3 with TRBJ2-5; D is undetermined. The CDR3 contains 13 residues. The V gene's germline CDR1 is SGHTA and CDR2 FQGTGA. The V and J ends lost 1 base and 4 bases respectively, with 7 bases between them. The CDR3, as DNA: TGTGCCAGCAGCTTAAATCCCAGAGAGACCCAGTACTTC. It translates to CASSLNPRETQYF.

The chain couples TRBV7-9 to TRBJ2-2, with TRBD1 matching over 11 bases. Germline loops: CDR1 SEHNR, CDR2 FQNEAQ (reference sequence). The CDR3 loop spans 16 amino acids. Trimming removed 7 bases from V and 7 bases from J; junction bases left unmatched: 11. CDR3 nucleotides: TGTGCCAGCATCCCGCTCAGGACAGGGGGCATCGGGGAGCTGTTTTTT. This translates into CASIPLRTGGIGELFF.

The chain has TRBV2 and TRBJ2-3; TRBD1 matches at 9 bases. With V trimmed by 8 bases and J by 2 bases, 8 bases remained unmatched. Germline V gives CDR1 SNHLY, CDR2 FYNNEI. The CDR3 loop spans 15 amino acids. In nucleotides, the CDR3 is TGTGCCAGCTTCCGGGACAGGGTAATCACAGATACGCAGTATTTT. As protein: CASFRDRVITDTQYF.

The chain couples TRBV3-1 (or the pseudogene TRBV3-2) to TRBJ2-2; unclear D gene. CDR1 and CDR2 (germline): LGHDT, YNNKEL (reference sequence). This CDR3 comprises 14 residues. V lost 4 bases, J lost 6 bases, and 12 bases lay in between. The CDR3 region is CASSLGSSAGELFF. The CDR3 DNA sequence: TGTGCCAGCAGCCTGGGCTCGTCCGCCGGGGAGCTGTTTTTT.

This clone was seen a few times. This CDR3 reads CASSIAGTGGLDTEAFF. The CDR3 region has the DNA TGTGCCAGTAGTATAGCCGGGACAGGGGGCTTGGACACTGAAGCTTTCTTT. This chain links TRBV19 with TRBJ1-1, with 12 bases aligning to TRBD1. Per germline, CDR1 LNHDA and CDR2 SQIVND (reference sequence). With 1 base clipped from V and 3 bases from J, the junction kept 6 bases outside the gene matches. CDR3 length: 17 residues. The full variable domain, its missing parts supplied by reference TRBV19 and TRBJ1-1, is DGGITQSPKYLFRKEGQNVTLSCEQNLNHDAMYWYRQDPGQGLRLIYYSQIVNDFQKGDIAEGYSVSREKKESFPLTVTSAQKNPTAFYLCASSIAGTGGLDTEAFFGQGTRLTVV.

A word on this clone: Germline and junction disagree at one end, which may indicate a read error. The CDR3 reads CASSDEGTSSHF. CDR3 in DNA: TGTGCCAGCAGTGATGAAGGGACTAGCTCGCATTTT. V and J are TRBV2 and TRBJ2-3; 9 nucleotides agree with TRBD2. Germline loops: CDR1 SNHLY, CDR2 FYNNEI. CDR3 size: 12 residues.

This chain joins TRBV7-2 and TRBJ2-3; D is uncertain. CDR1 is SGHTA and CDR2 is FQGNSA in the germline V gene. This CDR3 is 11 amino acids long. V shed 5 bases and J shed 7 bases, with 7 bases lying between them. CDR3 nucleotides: TGTGCCAGCAGCCTGGGCTATACGCAGTATTTT. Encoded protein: CASSLGYTQYF.

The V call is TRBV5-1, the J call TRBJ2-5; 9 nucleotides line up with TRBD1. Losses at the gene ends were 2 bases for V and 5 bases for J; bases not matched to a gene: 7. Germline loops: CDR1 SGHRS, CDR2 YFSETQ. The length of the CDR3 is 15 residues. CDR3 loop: CASSFGTGRGETQYF. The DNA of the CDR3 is TGCGCCAGCAGCTTCGGGACAGGGCGCGGGGAGACCCAGTACTTC.

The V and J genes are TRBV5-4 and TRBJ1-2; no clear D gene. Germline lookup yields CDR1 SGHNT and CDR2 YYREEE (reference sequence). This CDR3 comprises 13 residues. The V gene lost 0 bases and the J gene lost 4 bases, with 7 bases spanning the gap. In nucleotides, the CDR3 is TGTGCCAGCAGCTTGGGCGGTTCCTATGGCTACACCTTC. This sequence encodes CASSLGGSYGYTF.

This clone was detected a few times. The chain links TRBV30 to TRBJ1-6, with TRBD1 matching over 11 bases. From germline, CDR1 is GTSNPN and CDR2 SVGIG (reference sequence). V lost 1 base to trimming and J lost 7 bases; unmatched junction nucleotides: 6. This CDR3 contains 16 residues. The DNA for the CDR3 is TGTGCCTGGAGTGGCGGGACAGGGGGAGGAAATTCACCCCTCCACTTT. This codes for CAWSGGTGGGNSPLHF.

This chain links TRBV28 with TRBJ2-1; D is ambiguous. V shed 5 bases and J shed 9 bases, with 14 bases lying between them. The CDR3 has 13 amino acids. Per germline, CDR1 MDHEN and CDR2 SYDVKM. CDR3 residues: CASSPYSRSEQFF. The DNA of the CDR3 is TGTGCCAGCAGTCCCTATTCTAGGAGTGAGCAGTTCTTC.

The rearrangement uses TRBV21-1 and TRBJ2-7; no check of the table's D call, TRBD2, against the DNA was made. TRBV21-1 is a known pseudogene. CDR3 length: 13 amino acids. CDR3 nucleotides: TGTGCCAGCAGCAAGTGGGAGGGGTACGAGCAGTACTTC. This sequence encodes CASSKWEGYEQYF.

The CDR3 loop reads CASSLQGANEQFF. In DNA, the CDR3 is TGTGCCAGCAGCTTACAGGGGGCCAATGAGCAGTTCTTC. This chain connects TRBV5-4 to TRBJ2-1, with 9 bases identical to TRBD1. The CDR3 runs to 13 residues. Trimming at V came to 2 bases and at J to 6 bases, leaving 0 bases not matched to a gene. From germline, CDR1 is SGHNT and CDR2 YYREEE (reference sequence).

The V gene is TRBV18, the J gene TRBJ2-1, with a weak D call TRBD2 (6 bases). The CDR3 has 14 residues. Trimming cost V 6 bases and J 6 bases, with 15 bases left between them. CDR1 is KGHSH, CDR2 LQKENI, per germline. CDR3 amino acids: CASSPRGAGNEQFF. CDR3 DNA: TGTGCCAGCTCGCCCCGGGGAGCGGGCAATGAGCAGTTCTTC.

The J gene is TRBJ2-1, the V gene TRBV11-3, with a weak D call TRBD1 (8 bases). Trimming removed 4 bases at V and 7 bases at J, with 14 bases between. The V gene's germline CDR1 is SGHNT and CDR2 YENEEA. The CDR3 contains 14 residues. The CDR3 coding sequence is TGTGCCAGCAGCTCCGGACAGGGAGGGAATGAGCAGTTCTTC. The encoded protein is CASSSGQGGNEQFF.

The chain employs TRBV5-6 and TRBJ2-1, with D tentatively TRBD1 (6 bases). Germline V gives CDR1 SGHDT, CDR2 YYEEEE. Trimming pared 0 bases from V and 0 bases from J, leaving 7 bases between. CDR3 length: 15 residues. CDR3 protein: CASSLGGRSYNEQFF. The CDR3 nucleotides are TGTGCCAGCAGCTTGGGGGGGCGCTCCTACAATGAGCAGTTCTTC.